What follows are 19 T cell receptor beta chains derived from one specimen sequenced in a study of blood T cells in healthy people across ages. Through a sample-barcoded 5' primer and a J-beta primer mix, a second PCR was run for roughly 7 to 12 cycles. Via MiXCR, TCRdb re-called the 5' RACE reads, giving one row per CDR3 protein. This sample has roughly 1.6 million distinct CDR3 sequences, with 30% to 40% found just once. The sample consisted of blood. The receptors were sampled from a young woman in good health.

The chain carries TRBV12-3 or TRBV12-4 and TRBJ1-1, with TRBD1 as a possible D gene (5 bases). The CDR3 extends over 15 amino acids. V was trimmed by 4 bases and J by 2 bases, leaving 14 bases between them. The CDR3 is CASSYRLDYNTEAFF. CDR3 DNA: TGTGCCAGCAGTTACAGGCTTGATTACAACACTGAAGCTTTCTTT.

This clonotype occurred once. At one end, the junction sequence differs from germline, possibly due to a read error. The V and J genes are TRBV13 and TRBJ2-3, with 9 bases identical to TRBD2. The V gene's germline CDR1 is PRHDT and CDR2 FYEKMQ (reference sequence). The CDR3 is made up of 19 amino acids. The CDR3 DNA reads TGTGCCAGCAGCTCCACTTCTGATAGCGGGAGACCCGGCACAGATACGCGGTATTTT. This gives the protein CASSSTSDSGRPGTDTRYF.

The chain employs TRBV20-1 and TRBJ2-1; D gene unclear. The V gene lost 1 base and the J gene lost 2 bases, with 12 bases spanning the gap. The CDR3 has 15 residues. Germline V gives CDR1 DFQATT, CDR2 SNEGSKA (reference sequence). The CDR3 nucleotides are TGCAGTGCTAGAGCTCCCGTAGGCCCCTACAATGAGCAGTTCTTC. The encoded protein is CSARAPVGPYNEQFF.

The rearrangement uses TRBV5-1 and TRBJ2-1; 10 nucleotides align to TRBD2. The CDR3 spans 17 residues. V was pared by 1 base and J by 8 bases, with 12 bases of the junction left unmatched. Per germline, CDR1 SGHRS and CDR2 YFSETQ. In nucleotides, the CDR3 is TGCGCCAGCAGCTTGTTTAGTACGGCTAGCGGGGGCGATGAGCAGTTCTTC. Its translation is CASSLFSTASGGDEQFF.

Regarding this clonotype: Germline is not matched at one junction end, which may reflect a read error. The genes are TRBV27 and TRBJ2-7, with 8 nucleotides matching TRBD2. In germline, CDR1 is MNHEY, CDR2 SMNVEV (reference sequence). The CDR3 is made up of 14 amino acids. The CDR3 DNA reads TGTACCAGCAGTGCGGGCGGGGGGCGTTACGAGCAGTACTTC. It codes for CTSSAGGGRYEQYF.

V and J are TRBV18 and TRBJ2-1; D remains ambiguous. The V and J ends lost 4 bases and 10 bases respectively, with 14 bases between them. Germline CDR1 reads KGHSH; CDR2 reads LQKENI. The CDR3 contains 13 residues. CDR3 loop: CASSLPTLREQFF. The CDR3 DNA sequence: TGTGCCAGCTCACTTCCTACCCTGCGGGAGCAGTTCTTC.

V usage is TRBV7-3 and J usage is TRBJ2-3, with TRBD2 matching over 16 bases. Germline V gene lookup returns CDR1 SGHTA and CDR2 FQGTGA. V lost 5 bases, J lost 1 base, and 6 bases stayed unmatched. This CDR3 comprises 18 residues. CDR3 nucleotides: TGTGCCAGCAGCAAGGGACTAGCGGGAGGGGGAGGCACAGATACGCAGTATTTT. Translating it yields CASSKGLAGGGGTDTQYF.

On this clonotype: The junction shows a germline mismatch at one end, possibly a read error. The chain employs TRBV11-2 and TRBJ2-3; D remains unclear. This CDR3 has 12 residues. In germline, CDR1 is SGHAT, CDR2 FQNNGV. The CDR3 sequence: CASSPSVDMQYF. DNA for the CDR3: TGTGCCAGCAGCCCATCCGTAGATATGCAGTATTTT.

This rearrangement joins TRBV28 to TRBJ2-7, with 10 bases aligning to TRBD2. The CDR3 contains 17 residues. Per the germline V gene, CDR1 is MDHEN and CDR2 is SYDVKM. The trim removed 2 bases at V and 2 bases at J, leaving 9 bases unmatched. The CDR3 loop reads CASSLVTSGKRTYEQYF. CDR3 sequence (DNA): TGTGCCAGCAGTTTAGTCACTAGCGGGAAAAGGACCTACGAGCAGTACTTC.

This clonotype appeared many times. The V gene is TRBV7-2, the J gene TRBJ2-7; D tentatively reads TRBD1 or TRBD2 (5 bases each). The CDR3 spans 13 residues. Germline CDR1 reads SGHTA; CDR2 reads FQGNSA. Trimming left V 5 bases short and J 4 bases short, with 12 bases between. The chain's CDR3 is CASSTGPIYEQYF. The DNA of the CDR3 is TGTGCCAGCAGCACGGGACCGATTTACGAGCAGTACTTC.

This clonotype was counted only a few times. The chain couples TRBV3-1 to TRBJ2-7; TRBD1 matches at 7 bases. V shed 5 bases, J shed 5 bases, and the junction held 15 bases outside the gene matches. The CDR3 is made up of 16 amino acids. Germline V gives CDR1 LGHDT, CDR2 YNNKEL (reference sequence). The CDR3 protein is CASSFGDSENVDEQYF. The CDR3 DNA reads TGTGCCAGCAGCTTTGGGGACAGCGAAAATGTCGACGAGCAGTACTTC.

This clonotype was seen more than once but under ten times. The chain uses TRBV7-9 and TRBJ1-1; TRBD1 matches at 8 bases. The CDR3 is made up of 15 amino acids. Germline lookup yields CDR1 SEHNR and CDR2 FQNEAQ (reference sequence). V lost 1 base and J lost 13; bases outside the gene matches: 14. CDR3 loop: CASSLVGLMDRAGFF. Written as DNA, the CDR3 is TGTGCCAGCAGCTTAGTAGGCCTTATGGACAGGGCGGGTTTCTTT.

Here the CDR3 reads CSAPFQGNTNSPLHF. The CDR3 DNA sequence: TGCAGTGCTCCATTCCAGGGAAACACGAATTCACCCCTCCACTTT. The chain combines TRBV20-1 with TRBJ1-6; D may be TRBD1 (5 bases). The ends were cut back, 5 bases at V and 7 bases at J, with 18 bases in the middle. CDR3 length equals 15 residues. In germline, CDR1 is DFQATT, CDR2 SNEGSKA (reference sequence).

For this clonotype: This could be a read error, since a much larger clone is one nucleotide away. The J gene is TRBJ2-5, the V gene TRBV7-6; 11 positions agree with TRBD2. The CDR3 loop spans 16 amino acids. Germline V gives CDR1 SGHVS, CDR2 FNYEAQ. Trimming cost V 6 bases and J 11 bases; bases outside gene matches: 17. The CDR3 here is CASSRRTSGFGNEQYF. The DNA of the CDR3 is TGTGCCAGCAGTCGTCGGACTAGCGGGTTTGGGAATGAGCAGTACTTC.

This chain joins TRBV4-1 and TRBJ2-2, with D tentatively TRBD1 or TRBD2 (5 bases each). This CDR3 is 15 amino acids long. Trimming stripped 4 bases from V and 4 bases from J, with 13 bases between. Looked up from germline, CDR1 is MGHRA and CDR2 is YSYEKL. The CDR3 nucleotides read TGCGCCAGCAGCCCCAGGGAGAGGGGCACCGGGGAGCTGTTTTTT. It codes for CASSPRERGTGELFF.

The table lists this clonotype with many counts. The chain combines TRBV6-6 with TRBJ2-1, with 14 bases fitting TRBD2. This CDR3 has 16 residues. The V gene's germline CDR1 is MNHNY and CDR2 SVGAGI (reference sequence). The ends lost 5 bases at V and 8 bases at J; junction bases unmatched: 8. The CDR3 DNA is TGTGCCAGCAGTCCCCGGACTAGCGGGAGGAACTATGAGCAGTTCTTC. It translates to CASSPRTSGRNYEQFF.

This chain uses TRBV7-8 with TRBJ1-5; D is unresolved. Germline V lookup: CDR1 SGHVS, CDR2 FQNEAQ. The CDR3 is 17 residues long. Between the trimmed V and J ends, which lost 1 base and 3 bases, there was a span of 16 bases. This CDR3 is CASSLVWVPGNNQPQHF. The CDR3 nucleotides read TGTGCCAGCAGCTTAGTCTGGGTGCCCGGGAACAATCAGCCCCAGCATTTT.

CDR3 sequence: CSAKDWGLAGGNEQFF. The CDR3, as DNA: TGCAGTGCTAAAGATTGGGGACTAGCGGGGGGTAATGAGCAGTTCTTC. The chain is built from TRBV20-1 and TRBJ2-1; 15 nucleotides align to TRBD2. The CDR3 is made up of 16 amino acids. Germline V gene data show CDR1 as DFQATT and CDR2 as SNEGSKA (reference sequence). V was pared by 4 bases and J by 7 bases, with 8 bases of the junction left unmatched.

The chain combines TRBV4-1 with TRBJ2-3; either TRBD1 or TRBD2 may fit D (5 bases each). The CDR3 loop spans 16 amino acids. V was clipped by 4 bases and J by 0 bases, with 14 bases between them. CDR1 is MGHRA, CDR2 YSYEKL, per germline. The DNA of the CDR3 is TGCGCCAGCAGCCTCGGGACCCATCCTAGCACAGATACGCAGTATTTT. Translated: CASSLGTHPSTDTQYF.